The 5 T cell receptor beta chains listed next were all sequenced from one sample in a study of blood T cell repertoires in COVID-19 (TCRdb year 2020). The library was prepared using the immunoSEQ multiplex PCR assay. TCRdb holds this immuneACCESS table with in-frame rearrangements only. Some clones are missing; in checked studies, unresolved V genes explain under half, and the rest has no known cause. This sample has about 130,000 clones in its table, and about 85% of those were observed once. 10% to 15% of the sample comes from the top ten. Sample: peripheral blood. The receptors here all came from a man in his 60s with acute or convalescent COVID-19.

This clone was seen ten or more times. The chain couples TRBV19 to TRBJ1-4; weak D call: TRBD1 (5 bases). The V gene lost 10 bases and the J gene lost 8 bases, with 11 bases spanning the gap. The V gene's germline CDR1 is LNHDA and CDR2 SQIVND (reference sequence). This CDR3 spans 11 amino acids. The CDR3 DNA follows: TGTGCCACGGGGGTAAGCGAAAAACTGTTTTTT. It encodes CATGVSEKLFF.

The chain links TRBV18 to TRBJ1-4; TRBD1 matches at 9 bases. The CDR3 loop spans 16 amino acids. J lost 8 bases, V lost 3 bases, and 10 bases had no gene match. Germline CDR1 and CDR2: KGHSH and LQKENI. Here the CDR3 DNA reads TGTGCCAGCTCACCGAACATGGACAGGGGTGGCGAAAAACTGTTTTTT. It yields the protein CASSPNMDRGGEKLFF. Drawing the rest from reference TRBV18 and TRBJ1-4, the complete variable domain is NAGVMQNPRHLVRRRGQEARLRCSPMKGHSHVYWYRQLPEEGLKFMVYLQKENIIDESGMPKERFSAEFPKEGPSILRIQQVVRGDSAAYFCASSPNMDRGGEKLFFGSGTQLSVL.

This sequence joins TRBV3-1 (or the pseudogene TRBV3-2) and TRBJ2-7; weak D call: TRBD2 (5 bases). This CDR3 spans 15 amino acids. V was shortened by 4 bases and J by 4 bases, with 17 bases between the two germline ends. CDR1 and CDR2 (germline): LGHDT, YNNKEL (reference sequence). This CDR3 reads CASSPFGGSIYEQYF. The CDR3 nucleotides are TGTGCCAGCAGCCCCTTCGGTGGGAGTATTTACGAGCAGTACTTC.

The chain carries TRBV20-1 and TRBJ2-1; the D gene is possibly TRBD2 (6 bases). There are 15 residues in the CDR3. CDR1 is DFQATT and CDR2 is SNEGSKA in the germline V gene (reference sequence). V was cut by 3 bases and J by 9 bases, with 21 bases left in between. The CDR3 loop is CSASEAGTGWSEQFF. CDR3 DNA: TGCAGTGCTAGTGAAGCCGGGACTGGATGGAGTGAGCAGTTCTTC.

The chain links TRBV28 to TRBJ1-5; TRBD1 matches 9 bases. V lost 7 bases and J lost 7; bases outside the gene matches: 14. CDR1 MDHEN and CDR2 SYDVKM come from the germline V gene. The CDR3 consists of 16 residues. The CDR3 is CASTVIGTGYSQPQHF. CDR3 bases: TGTGCCAGCACCGTAATCGGGACAGGGTATTCCCAGCCCCAGCATTTT.